This entry lists 21 T cell receptor beta chains sequenced from one sample in a study of blood T cells in healthy people across ages. The authors ran a second PCR of 7 to 11 cycles using a sample-barcoded 5' primer and a J-beta primer mix. TCRdb re-called the 5' RACE reads with MiXCR, one entry per CDR3 protein. The sample has 600,000 to 900,000 distinct CDR3 sequences; under 30% are singletons. The same sample was also used in a study of T cells of mothers and their children.

The sequencing input was blood. Every receptor here comes from a boy younger than 18 in good health.

This clonotype occurred many times. V is TRBV7-9 and J is TRBJ2-2; unclear D gene. Trimming took off 2 bases at V and 7 bases at J, with 20 bases between the two ends. The CDR3 has 17 amino acids. The germline CDR1 and CDR2 sequences are SEHNR and FQNEAQ (reference sequence). CDR3 nucleotide sequence: TGTGCCAGCAGCTTACCTACTTTTGGCCTCCCCGGCGGGGAGCTGTTTTTT. It codes for CASSLPTFGLPGGELFF.

The chain uses TRBV7-3 and TRBJ2-5; TRBD2 might be the D (6 bases). With 2 bases removed from V and 2 bases from J, the gap between germline ends came to 9 bases. Per the germline V gene, CDR1 is SGHTA and CDR2 is FQGTGA. The CDR3 covers 14 residues. The CDR3 loop reads CASSLYGGQETQYF. The CDR3 DNA reads TGTGCCAGCAGCTTATACGGGGGACAAGAGACCCAGTACTTC.

This clonotype has just a few counts. The chain carries TRBV6-5 and TRBJ2-7, with TRBD1 as a possible D gene (6 bases). CDR3 length equals 12 residues. The V gene lost 5 bases and the J gene lost 6 bases, with 11 bases spanning the gap. CDR1 is MNHEY, CDR2 SVGAGI, per germline. The CDR3 DNA reads TGTGCCAGCAGTACAGGACAGCGCGAGCAGTACTTC. Amino acid sequence: CASSTGQREQYF.

This clonotype was picked up a small number of times. The rearrangement uses TRBV9 and TRBJ1-2, with D hard to call. The V and J ends lost 6 bases and 2 bases respectively, with 8 bases between them. The V gene's germline CDR1 is SGDLS and CDR2 YYNGEE. The CDR3 is 12 amino acids. CDR3 in DNA: TGTGCCAGCATGGGCCAGAACTATGGCTACACCTTC. Protein sequence: CASMGQNYGYTF.

V and J are TRBV7-3 and TRBJ1-6; D ambiguous. This CDR3 is built from 11 residues. Germline V gene lookup returns CDR1 SGHTA and CDR2 FQGTGA. V was trimmed by 7 bases and J by 7 bases, leaving 5 bases between them. The CDR3 reads CASILNSPLHF. DNA for the CDR3: TGTGCCAGCATCCTAAATTCACCCCTCCACTTT. The complete variable domain, with remaining parts taken from reference TRBV7-3 and TRBJ1-6, reads GAGVSQTPSNKVTEKGKYVELRCDPISGHTALYWYRQSLGQGPEFLIYFQGTGAADDSGLPNDRFFAVRPEGSVSTLKIQRTERGDSAVYLCASILNSPLHFGNGTRLTVT.

This clonotype was detected a few times. The V gene is TRBV7-2, the J gene TRBJ1-5; a weak D match, TRBD1 (5 bases). The CDR3 has 15 amino acids. V lost 2 bases, J lost 6 bases, and 14 bases lay in between. Germline loops: CDR1 SGHTA, CDR2 FQGNSA. The chain's CDR3 is CASSLFPGLGQPQHF. The CDR3 DNA follows: TGTGCCAGCAGCTTATTCCCAGGGCTCGGTCAGCCCCAGCATTTT.

The V gene is TRBV9, the J gene TRBJ2-5; D is possibly TRBD2 (5 bases). The CDR3 spans 15 residues. Between the trimmed V and J ends, which lost 0 bases and 5 bases, there was a span of 14 bases. The V gene's germline CDR1 is SGDLS and CDR2 YYNGEE. CDR3 coding DNA: TGTGCCAGCAGCGTAGAGCCGGGGTGGAGGGAGACCCAGTACTTC. Amino acid sequence: CASSVEPGWRETQYF.

This clonotype was detected once. The genes are TRBV18 and TRBJ2-5; D is possibly TRBD2 (6 bases). The last part of the DNA fits TRBJ2-7 better; the J call may be wrong. The CDR3 runs 13 residues. Germline V gene data show CDR1 as KGHSH and CDR2 as LQKENI. This CDR3 reads CASSPWRALEQYF. The CDR3, as DNA: TGTGCCAGCTCACCATGGAGGGCCCTCGAGCAGTACTTC.

The chain employs TRBV9 and TRBJ2-2; 8 bases are shared with TRBD2. The CDR3 consists of 15 residues. CDR1 is SGDLS and CDR2 is YYNGEE in the germline V gene. V dropped 4 bases and J dropped 5; count of bases not matched to a gene: 7. The CDR3: CASSFPGGATGELFF. DNA for the CDR3: TGTGCCAGCAGCTTCCCCGGGGGGGCGACCGGGGAGCTGTTTTTT.

This clonotype was seen more than once but under ten times. CDR3 coding DNA: TGTGCCAGCAGTCCTCGGGGGGGCGGTGAGCAGTTCTTC. Amino acids: CASSPRGGGEQFF. The gene calls are TRBV7-9 and TRBJ2-5; 8 nucleotides match TRBD2. Gene TRBJ2-1 matches the end of the DNA better, so the J call may be wrong. The CDR3 has 13 amino acids. Looked up from germline, CDR1 is SEHNR and CDR2 is FQNEAQ (reference sequence).

The chain is built from TRBV13 and TRBJ2-5; 8 bases align to TRBD2. Germline CDR1 and CDR2: PRHDT and FYEKMQ (reference sequence). V was clipped by 2 bases and J by 0 bases; unmatched bases: 5. This CDR3 comprises 16 residues. Here the CDR3 DNA reads TGTGCCAGCAGCTTAAAAGCGGGGGCGGACCAAGAGACCCAGTACTTC. It is translated as CASSLKAGADQETQYF.

V is TRBV18 and J is TRBJ1-2; D is unresolved. The CDR3 contains 12 residues. With 3 bases removed from V and 7 bases from J, the gap between germline ends came to 9 bases. Germline values: CDR1 KGHSH, CDR2 LQKENI. The CDR3 DNA sequence: TGTGCCAGCTCACCGCAGCGGGGTGGCTACACCTTC. The encoded protein is CASSPQRGGYTF.

The gene calls are TRBV10-3 and TRBJ1-1; D ambiguous. The germline V and J ends were trimmed by 0 bases and 5 bases, with 10 bases remaining between them. Germline loops: CDR1 ENHRY, CDR2 SYGVKD. This CDR3 contains 14 residues. CDR3 nucleotide sequence: TGTGCCATCAGTGAGTCATCAGGTACAACTGAAGCTTTCTTT. Translating it yields CAISESSGTTEAFF.

The chain combines TRBV20-1 with TRBJ2-5, with D perhaps assigned TRBD1 or TRBD2 (5 bases each). This CDR3 region has 14 residues. V was clipped by 0 bases and J by 5 bases, with 13 bases between them. Germline V CDR1 and CDR2: DFQATT, SNEGSKA (reference sequence). This chain's CDR3 is CSARDPGPSETQYF. The CDR3 DNA sequence: TGCAGTGCTAGAGATCCGGGGCCGAGCGAGACCCAGTACTTC.

The rearrangement joins TRBV7-3 to TRBJ1-2, with 8 bases identical to TRBD1. The germline CDR1 and CDR2 sequences are SGHTA and FQGTGA. The CDR3 has 18 residues. Germline trimming cut 5 bases from V and 5 bases from J; bases unmatched to any gene: 19. This CDR3 is CASSPGRGQGRDFYGYTF. CDR3 nucleotides: TGTGCCAGCAGCCCGGGCCGAGGACAGGGAAGGGACTTTTATGGCTACACCTTC.

The table lists this clonotype with a few counts. This chain links TRBV20-1 with TRBJ2-5, with a weak D call TRBD2 (5 bases). From germline, CDR1 is DFQATT and CDR2 SNEGSKA (reference sequence). V was pared by 5 bases and J by 4 bases, with 8 bases between. The CDR3 has 11 amino acids. CDR3 DNA sequence: TGCAGTGCTTTACTAGGAGAGACCCAGTACTTC. Translating gives CSALLGETQYF.

This clonotype was picked up a small number of times. CDR3 loop: CASSLVPGGYNEQFF. CDR3 bases: TGTGCCAGCAGCTTGGTTCCGGGGGGGTACAATGAGCAGTTCTTC. The chain links TRBV7-3 to TRBJ2-1; the match to TRBD2 covers 8 bases. The CDR3 consists of 15 residues. CDR1 and CDR2 (germline): SGHTA, FQGTGA. J gave up 4 bases and V 3 bases, and 5 bases lay outside the gene matches.

This clonotype was picked up a small number of times. V and J are TRBV19 and TRBJ2-5; 10 nucleotides match TRBD2. The germline CDR1 and CDR2 sequences are LNHDA and SQIVND (reference sequence). CDR3 length equals 16 residues. The V gene end was trimmed by 5 bases and the J gene end by 2 bases; junction bases not matched to a gene: 8. CDR3: CASSPILAGIQETQYF. The CDR3 coding sequence is TGTGCCAGTAGTCCTATACTAGCGGGGATTCAAGAGACCCAGTACTTC.

This rearrangement joins TRBV20-1 to TRBJ2-1, with D possibly being TRBD2 (7 bases). The CDR3 has 17 amino acids. Trimming removed 3 bases from V and 8 bases from J, with 26 bases in between. Germline V gives CDR1 DFQATT, CDR2 SNEGSKA (reference sequence). CDR3: CSASPLYAGAPMDEQFF. In nucleotides, the CDR3 is TGCAGTGCTAGCCCCCTCTATGCGGGGGCCCCTATGGATGAGCAGTTCTTC.

This sequence joins TRBV7-7 and TRBJ2-1; D might be TRBD2 (6 bases). The end of the DNA is better explained by TRBJ2-5, so the J call may be wrong. The CDR3 has 16 amino acids. CDR1 and CDR2 (germline): SSHAT, FNYEAQ (reference sequence). The CDR3, as DNA: TGTGCCAGCAGCCGCGGGGTTACAGCGAACCAAGAGACCCAGTACTTC. The encoded protein is CASSRGVTANQETQYF.

V is TRBV20-1 and J is TRBJ1-6; a possible D gene is TRBD1 (6 bases). The length of the CDR3 is 20 residues. With 6 bases removed from V and 9 bases from J, the gap between germline ends came to 36 bases. Germline lookup yields CDR1 DFQATT and CDR2 SNEGSKA (reference sequence). CDR3 DNA sequence: TGCAGTGCAAGGGGAAGGGGGGGTGAGACAGTGGGAAAAGTTGGTTCACCCCTCCACTTT. Translating it yields CSARGRGGETVGKVGSPLHF.